The rows below give T cell receptor beta chains drawn from one sample of a study of cytomegalovirus exposure and HLA in healthy donors. Libraries were prepared by immunoSEQ multiplex PCR; TCRdb keeps only in-frame clonotypes and omits some of them. The sample carries about 120,000 clones, roughly 72% recorded once. The specimen sequenced was PBMCs. These receptors all stem from a man between 40 and 49 years old in good health and CMV-seropositive. The CDR3 runs from the conserved cysteine through the conserved F or W. A D gene is named only where the DNA matches it firmly. The listing skips clone size in some rows; elsewhere it reads once, few, many or a size class.

>TRBJ1-2|TRBV7-9|TRBD1|NA
CASSSGTAYGYTF
TGTGCCAGCAGCTCAGGGACAGCCTATGGCTACACCTTC
>TRBJ2-1|TRBV11-1|TRBD2|NA
CASSSLEAGVYNEQFF
TGTGCCAGCAGCTCCCTGGAAGCGGGAGTCTACAATGAGCAGTTCTTC
>TRBJ2-2|TRBV30|NA|NA
CAWIGSGAPNTGELFF
TGTGCCTGGATAGGGAGCGGAGCCCCGAACACCGGGGAGCTGTTTTTT
>TRBJ2-1|TRBV5-6|NA|NA
CASSLGQGSYNEQFF
TGTGCCAGCAGCTTAGGTCAGGGGAGTTACAATGAGCAGTTCTTC
>TRBJ1-1|TRBV19|NA|NA
CASSMTRSLEAFF
TGTGCCAGTAGTATGACGCGGAGCCTTGAAGCTTTCTTT
>TRBJ1-2|TRBV11-2|NA|NA
CASSLEVPGGYTF
TGTGCCAGCAGCTTAGAGGTTCCGGGGGGCTACACCTTC
>TRBJ1-1|TRBV10-2|TRBD1|NA
CASNQDRYTEAFF
TGCGCCAGCAACCAGGACAGGTACACTGAAGCTTTCTTT
>TRBJ2-3|TRBV6-1|NA|once
CASSEALAIGDTQYF
TGTGCCAGCAGTGAAGCGCTAGCTATTGGAGATACGCAGTATTTT
>TRBJ2-1|TRBV5-4|TRBD1|NA
CASSLGFRTGTYNEQFF
TGTGCCAGCAGCTTGGGGTTTCGGACAGGTACCTACAATGAGCAGTTCTTC
>TRBJ2-7|TRBV7-6|TRBD1|NA
CASSKGTGSYEQYF
TGTGCCAGCAGCAAAGGGACAGGTAGCTACGAGCAGTACTTC
>TRBJ1-2|TRBV5-8|NA|NA
CASSFFTGLYGYTF
TGTGCCAGCAGCTTTTTTACAGGGCTTTATGGCTACACCTTC
>TRBJ1-5|TRBV7-8|NA|few
CASSLEGEYQPQHF
TGTGCCAGCAGCTTAGAAGGGGAATACCAGCCCCAGCATTTT
>TRBJ2-1|TRBV6-5|TRBD1|few
CASSSRRGLGGNEQFF
TGTGCCAGCAGTTCTCGCAGGGGGCTCGGGGGCAATGAGCAGTTCTTC
>TRBJ2-7|TRBV9|NA|NA
CASSVDPSSVTYEQYF
TGTGCCAGCAGCGTAGACCCGAGCTCGGTAACCTACGAGCAGTACTTC
>TRBJ1-5|TRBV4-1|TRBD1|NA
CASSQAGGFDQPQHF
TGCGCCAGCAGCCAAGCAGGGGGGTTTGATCAGCCCCAGCATTTT
>TRBJ1-3|TRBV5-5|NA|NA
CASSLWRESGNTIYF
TGTGCCAGCAGCTTGTGGAGGGAATCTGGAAACACCATATATTTT
>TRBJ2-3|TRBV11-2|NA|few
CASSSPETRATQYF
TGTGCCAGCAGCTCCCCGGAGACGAGGGCTACGCAGTATTTT
>TRBJ2-6|TRBV2|NA|NA
CASSIWGPGANVLTF
TGTGCCAGCTCCATTTGGGGGCCTGGGGCCAACGTCCTGACTTTC
>TRBJ1-5|TRBV10-3|NA|NA
CAITGTPHQPQHF
TGTGCCATCACTGGGACACCTCATCAGCCCCAGCATTTT
>TRBJ2-1|TRBV19|TRBD2|NA
CASTGGRGNEQFF
TGTGCCAGTACCGGCGGGAGGGGGAATGAGCAGTTCTTC
>TRBJ2-5|TRBV9|TRBD1|NA
CASSVVGTGGETQYF
TGTGCCAGCAGCGTAGTAGGGACAGGGGGAGAGACCCAGTACTTC
>TRBJ2-7|TRBV7-6|NA|NA
CASSLGTANSYEQYF
TGTGCCAGCAGCTTAGGGACAGCGAACTCCTACGAGCAGTACTTC
>TRBJ2-1|TRBV7-2|TRBD1|NA
CASSLATGAYNEQFF
TGTGCCAGCAGCTTAGCGACAGGGGCCTACAATGAGCAGTTCTTC
>TRBJ2-5|TRBV27|NA|NA
CASSLSGAGTQYF
TGTGCCAGCAGTTTATCGGGGGCAGGGACCCAGTACTTC
>TRBJ1-6|TRBV7-9|TRBD1|once
CASSLELTTGGSYNSPLHF
TGTGCCAGCAGCTTAGAATTGACGACAGGGGGCTCCTATAATTCACCCCTCCACTTT
>TRBJ2-5|TRBV11-2|NA|NA
CASSLSGETQYF
TGTGCCAGCAGCTTATCCGGAGAGACCCAGTACTTC
>TRBJ2-1|TRBV4-1|TRBD2|NA
CASSPERGEGPYNEQFF
TGCGCCAGCAGCCCAGAGCGCGGGGAGGGTCCCTACAATGAGCAGTTCTTC
>TRBJ1-4|TRBV6-5|NA|NA
CASRRTRSNEKLFF
TGTGCCAGCAGGAGGACAAGATCTAATGAAAAACTGTTTTTT
>TRBJ2-3|TRBV9|TRBD2|NA
CASSSSGATDTQYF
TGTGCCAGCAGCTCGAGCGGGGCCACAGATACGCAGTATTTT
>TRBJ2-5|TRBV7-9|TRBD1|NA
CASSLGDRVWETQYF
TGTGCCAGCAGCTTAGGGGACAGGGTTTGGGAGACCCAGTACTTC
>TRBJ2-1|TRBV6-4|TRBD2|few
CASSEGLAGGDEQFF
TGTGCCAGCAGTGAGGGACTAGCGGGAGGGGATGAGCAGTTCTTC
>TRBJ2-5|TRBV2|NA|once
CASSRGLGETQYF
TGTGCCAGCAGCCGGGGGTTGGGGGAGACCCAGTACTTC
>TRBJ2-7|TRBV5-4|TRBD2|NA
CASSTGLAGGRGSYEQYF
TGTGCCAGCAGCACGGGACTAGCGGGGGGCCGGGGCTCCTACGAGCAGTACTTC
>TRBJ1-5|TRBV7-7|NA|NA
CASSTRLTGSGNQPQHF
TGTGCTAGCAGCACCCGATTAACAGGGTCGGGCAATCAGCCCCAGCATTTT
>TRBJ2-2|TRBV5-1|TRBD1|NA
CASSRQNGGTGVGELFF
TGCGCCAGCAGCCGTCAAAATGGTGGGACAGGGGTCGGGGAGCTGTTTTTT
>TRBJ2-7|TRBV27|NA|NA
CASSFDPGKTYEQYF
TGTGCCAGCAGTTTTGATCCAGGGAAGACCTACGAGCAGTACTTC
>TRBJ2-1|TRBV7-9|NA|few
CASSQTTQGEFF
TGTGCCAGCAGTCAAACAACACAGGGAGAGTTCTTC
>TRBJ1-5|TRBV30|TRBD1|NA
CAWDRGGNQPQHF
TGTGCCTGGGACAGGGGTGGCAATCAGCCCCAGCATTTT
>TRBJ2-3|TRBV5-1|TRBD2|few
CASSLVLAGGTDTQYF
TGCGCCAGCAGCTTGGTTCTAGCGGGGGGAACAGATACGCAGTATTTT
>TRBJ2-7|TRBV7-6|NA|NA
CASSLAEGTSEQYF
TGTGCCAGCAGCTTAGCGGAAGGGACAAGCGAGCAGTACTTC
>TRBJ2-1|TRBV29-1|TRBD1|NA
CSVDLWGQGRGNEQFF
TGCAGCGTTGACCTATGGGGACAGGGACGGGGCAATGAGCAGTTCTTC
>TRBJ2-7|TRBV7-9|NA|few
CSSSFSLDHEQYF
TGTTCCAGCAGCTTTTCACTAGACCACGAGCAGTACTTC
>TRBJ2-3|TRBV9|TRBD2|NA
CASSVASSGDHTQYF
TGTGCCAGCAGCGTAGCGTCTAGCGGGGATCATACGCAGTATTTT
>TRBJ2-3|TRBV29-1|NA|NA
CSARRGNTDTQYF
TGCAGCGCACGGCGCGGTAACACAGATACGCAGTATTTT
>TRBJ1-1|TRBV2|TRBD1|NA
CASSRTGQAFF
TGTGCCAGCAGCAGGACAGGGCAAGCTTTCTTT
>TRBJ1-2|TRBV30|TRBD1|NA
CAWGEGDRGIYGYTF
TGTGCCTGGGGTGAAGGGGACAGAGGAATATATGGCTACACCTTC
>TRBJ2-1|TRBV10-2|NA|NA
CASSAWSAHNEQFF
TGCGCCAGCAGTGCATGGTCTGCGCACAATGAGCAGTTCTTC
>TRBJ2-1|TRBV5-1|TRBD2|NA
CASSQGLAADNEQFF
TGCGCCAGCAGCCAGGGACTAGCGGCCGACAATGAGCAGTTCTTC
>TRBJ2-2|TRBV28|TRBD2|few
CASSPTGLAGMNTGELFF
TGTGCCAGCAGCCCGACGGGACTAGCGGGAATGAACACCGGGGAGCTGTTTTTT
>TRBJ2-2|TRBV7-8|TRBD1|NA
CASSLTRDSPNTGELFF
TGTGCCAGCAGCTTAACACGGGACAGCCCGAACACCGGGGAGCTGTTTTTT